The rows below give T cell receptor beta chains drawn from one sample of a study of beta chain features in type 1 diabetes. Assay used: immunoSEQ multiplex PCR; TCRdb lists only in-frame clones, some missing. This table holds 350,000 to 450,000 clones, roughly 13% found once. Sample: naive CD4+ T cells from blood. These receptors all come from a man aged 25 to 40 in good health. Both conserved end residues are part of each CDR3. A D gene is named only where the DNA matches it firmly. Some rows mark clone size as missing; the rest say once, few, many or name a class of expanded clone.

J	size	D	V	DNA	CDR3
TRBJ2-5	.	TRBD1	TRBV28	TGTGCCAGCAGCCCGGACAGGGCTCTTCGAGAGACCCAGTACTTC	CASSPDRALRETQYF
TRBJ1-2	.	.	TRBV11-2	TGTGCCAGCAGCTTACACGGAACTAACTATGGCTACACCTTC	CASSLHGTNYGYTF
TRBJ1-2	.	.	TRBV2	TGTGCCAGCACCGAGGGGCAGTTCTTCTTC	CASTEGQFFF
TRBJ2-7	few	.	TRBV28	TGTGCCAGCAGTCCATACGTGATTCGGGGGTCCGAGCAGTACTTC	CASSPYVIRGSEQYF
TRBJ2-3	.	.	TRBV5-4	TGTGCCAGCAGCTTGGCACGCCGAAACCAAGCGGTGGATACGCAGTATTTT	CASSLARRNQAVDTQYF
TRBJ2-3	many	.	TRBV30	TGTGCCTGGAGTGTCCCGGCAGTCGACAGCACAGATACGCAGTATTTT	CAWSVPAVDSTDTQYF
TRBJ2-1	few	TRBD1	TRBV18	TGTGCCAGCTCTTATCGTTTGCGGACAGGGTCGGGGGAGCAGTTCTTC	CASSYRLRTGSGEQFF
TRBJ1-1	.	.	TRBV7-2	TGTGCCAGCAGCTTACACACTGAAGCTTTCTTT	CASSLHTEAFF
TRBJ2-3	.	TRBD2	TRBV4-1	TGCGCCAGCAGCCCAAGGACTAGCGGAGATACGCAGTATTTT	CASSPRTSGDTQYF
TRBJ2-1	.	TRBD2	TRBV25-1	TGTGCCAGCAGTGAGTCGACTAGCGGGGTATTCCTGCCGGGTGAGCAGTTCTTC	CASSESTSGVFLPGEQFF
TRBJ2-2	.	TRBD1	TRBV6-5	TGTGCCAGCAGTCACTACTCGACAGGGTTTCCCGGGGAGCTGTTTTTT	CASSHYSTGFPGELFF
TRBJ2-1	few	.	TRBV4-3	TGCGCCAGCAGCCAGGCCCATGAGCAGTTCTTC	CASSQAHEQFF
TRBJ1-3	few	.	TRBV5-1	TGCGCCAGCAGCATGGACGGCTCTGGAAACACCATATATTTT	CASSMDGSGNTIYF
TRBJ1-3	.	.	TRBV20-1	TGCAGTGCTAGAGGGCGTAACACCATATATTTT	CSARGRNTIYF
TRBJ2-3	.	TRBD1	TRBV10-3	TGTGCCATCACTGCGGGACAGGGAGGAACAGATACGCAGTATTTT	CAITAGQGGTDTQYF
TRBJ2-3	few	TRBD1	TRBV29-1	TGCAGCGTTGAACGACAGGGGGATACGCAGTATTTT	CSVERQGDTQYF
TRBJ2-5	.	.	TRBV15	TGTGCCACCAGCAGAGATCTATTGGGTCTTGAGACCCAGTACTTC	CATSRDLLGLETQYF
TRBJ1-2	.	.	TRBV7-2	TGTGCCAGCAGCTTAGCGTCGCCTAACTATGGCTACACCTTC	CASSLASPNYGYTF
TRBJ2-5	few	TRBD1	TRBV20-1	TGCAGTCTTAGACAGGGAGCGACCCAGTACTTC	CSLRQGATQYF
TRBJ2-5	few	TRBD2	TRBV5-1	TGCGCCAGCAGCTTGGGCGGTAGCGGGGCCCAAGAGACCCAGTACTTC	CASSLGGSGAQETQYF
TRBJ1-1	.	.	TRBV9	TGTGCCAGCAGCGTAGTACAGAACACTGAAGCTTTCTTT	CASSVVQNTEAFF
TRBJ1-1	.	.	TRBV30	TGTGCCTGGAAACAGGGACTGAACACTAAAGCTTTCTTT	CAWKQGLNTKAFF
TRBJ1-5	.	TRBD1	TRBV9	TGTGCCAGCAGCGGACAGGGGGCAGGTCAGCCCCAGCATTTT	CASSGQGAGQPQHF
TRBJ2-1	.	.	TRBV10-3	TGTGCCATCAGTGAGGCTCATTCTAGCAATGAGCAGTTCTTC	CAISEAHSSNEQFF
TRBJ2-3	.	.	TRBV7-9	TGTGCCAGCAGCTTAGCCCCAGCTAGCACAGATACGCAGTATTTT	CASSLAPASTDTQYF
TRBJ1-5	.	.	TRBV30	TGTGCCTGGAGTGTAGGGCCCTTCGGGAATCAGCCCCAGCATTTT	CAWSVGPFGNQPQHF
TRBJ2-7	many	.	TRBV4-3	TGCGCCAGCAGCCAAGCCAGTTTCGCCTACGAGCAGTACTTC	CASSQASFAYEQYF
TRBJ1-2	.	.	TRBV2	TGTGCCAGCAGTGGACAGTTAGGCTATGGCTACACCTTC	CASSGQLGYGYTF
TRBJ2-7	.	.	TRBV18	TGTGCCAGCTCACCACCTACTTCCTACGAGCAGTACTTC	CASSPPTSYEQYF
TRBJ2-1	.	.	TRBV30	TGTGCCTTGCATCGTGGGAGCGGGACAATCTTC	CALHRGSGTIF
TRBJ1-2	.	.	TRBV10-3	TGTGCCATCAGTGAGTCGATAATCAGGCCGGGTGGCTACACCTTC	CAISESIIRPGGYTF